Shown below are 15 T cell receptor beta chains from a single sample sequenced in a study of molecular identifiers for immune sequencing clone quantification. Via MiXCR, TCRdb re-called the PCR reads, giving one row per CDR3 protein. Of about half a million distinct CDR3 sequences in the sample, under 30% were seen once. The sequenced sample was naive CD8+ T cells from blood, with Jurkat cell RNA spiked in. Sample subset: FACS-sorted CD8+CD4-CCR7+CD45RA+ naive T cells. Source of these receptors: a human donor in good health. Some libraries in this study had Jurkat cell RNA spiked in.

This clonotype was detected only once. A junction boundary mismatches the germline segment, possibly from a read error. The DNA of the CDR3 is TGTGCCAGCAGTACGACAGTAGATAGCGATCAGCCCCAGCATTTT. Encoded protein: CASSTTVDSDQPQHF. The rearrangement joins TRBV2 to TRBJ1-5, with D possibly being TRBD1 (5 bases). This CDR3 is built from 15 residues. Germline CDR1 is SNHLY and CDR2 is FYNNEI.

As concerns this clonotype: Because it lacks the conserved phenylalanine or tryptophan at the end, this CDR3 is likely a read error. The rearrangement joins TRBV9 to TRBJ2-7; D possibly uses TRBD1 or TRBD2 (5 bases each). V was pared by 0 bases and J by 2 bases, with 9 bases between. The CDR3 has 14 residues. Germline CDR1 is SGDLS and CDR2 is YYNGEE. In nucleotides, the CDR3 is TGTGCCAGCAGCGTAGGGGACGGCCCCTACGAGCAGTACTTA. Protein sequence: CASSVGDGPYEQYL.

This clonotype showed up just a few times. CDR3 in amino acids: CASRKGPEQYF. For the CDR3, the DNA is TGCGCCAGCAGAAAGGGTCCCGAGCAGTACTTC. The rearrangement uses TRBV5-1 and TRBJ2-7, with D hard to call. Germline loops: CDR1 SGHRS, CDR2 YFSETQ. Trimming left V 5 bases short and J 6 bases short, with 9 bases between. CDR3 length: 11 residues.

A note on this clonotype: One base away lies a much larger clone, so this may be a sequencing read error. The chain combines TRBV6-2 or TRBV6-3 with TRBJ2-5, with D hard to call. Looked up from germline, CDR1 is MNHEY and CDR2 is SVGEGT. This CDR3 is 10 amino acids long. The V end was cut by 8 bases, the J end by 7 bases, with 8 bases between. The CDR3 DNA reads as TGTGCCAGCGGCAACGTGACCCAGTACTTC. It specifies CASGNVTQYF.

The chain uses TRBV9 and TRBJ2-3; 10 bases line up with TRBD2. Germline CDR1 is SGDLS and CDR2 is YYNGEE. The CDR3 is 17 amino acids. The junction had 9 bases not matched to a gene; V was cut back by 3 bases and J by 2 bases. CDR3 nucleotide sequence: TGTGCCAGCAGCGGATACACCGGGACTAGCGACACAGATACGCAGTATTTT. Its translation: CASSGYTGTSDTDTQYF.

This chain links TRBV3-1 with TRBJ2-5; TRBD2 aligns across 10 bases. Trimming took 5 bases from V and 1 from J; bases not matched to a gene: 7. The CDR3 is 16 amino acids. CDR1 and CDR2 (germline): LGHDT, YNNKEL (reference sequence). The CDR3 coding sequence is TGTGCCAGCAGCGGGTCTAGCGGGGGCCCCCAAGAGACCCAGTACTTC. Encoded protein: CASSGSSGGPQETQYF.

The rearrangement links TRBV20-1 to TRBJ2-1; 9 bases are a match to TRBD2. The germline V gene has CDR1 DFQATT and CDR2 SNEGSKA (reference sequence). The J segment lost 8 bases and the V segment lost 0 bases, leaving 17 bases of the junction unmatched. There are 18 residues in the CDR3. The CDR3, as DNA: TGCAGTGCTAGAGATCTTATGGTGGGCGGGGGGGCGGTCGATGAGCAGTTCTTC. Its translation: CSARDLMVGGGAVDEQFF.

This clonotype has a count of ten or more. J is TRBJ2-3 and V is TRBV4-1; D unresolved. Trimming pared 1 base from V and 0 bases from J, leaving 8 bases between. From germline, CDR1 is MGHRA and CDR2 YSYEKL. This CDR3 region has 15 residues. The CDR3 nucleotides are TGCGCCAGCAGCCAAGTCAGTGGTAGCACAGATACGCAGTATTTT. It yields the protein CASSQVSGSTDTQYF.

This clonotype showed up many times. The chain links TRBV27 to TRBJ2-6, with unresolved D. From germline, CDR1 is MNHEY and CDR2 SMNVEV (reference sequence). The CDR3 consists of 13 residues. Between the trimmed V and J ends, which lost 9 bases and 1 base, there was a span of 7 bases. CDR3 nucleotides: TGTGCCAGTAGTATATCTGGGGCCAACGTCCTGACTTTC. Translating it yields CASSISGANVLTF.

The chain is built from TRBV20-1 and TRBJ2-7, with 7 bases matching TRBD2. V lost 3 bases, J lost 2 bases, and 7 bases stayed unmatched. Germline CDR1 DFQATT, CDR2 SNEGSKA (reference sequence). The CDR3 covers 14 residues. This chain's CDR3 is CSASLGRGAYEQYF. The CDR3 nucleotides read TGCAGTGCTAGTTTAGGACGGGGGGCCTACGAGCAGTACTTC.

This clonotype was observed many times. The CDR3 sequence is CASSLEGMGEAFF. In nucleotides, the CDR3 is TGTGCCAGCAGCTTGGAAGGGATGGGTGAAGCTTTCTTT. The J gene is TRBJ1-1, the V gene TRBV7-9; D is undetermined. V lost 3 bases to trimming and J lost 7 bases, with 12 bases between them. The CDR3 totals 13 residues. Per germline, CDR1 SEHNR and CDR2 FQNEAQ (reference sequence). The entire variable domain, with the rest obtained from reference TRBV7-9 and TRBJ1-1, is as follows: DTGVSQNPRHKITKRGQNVTFRCDPISEHNRLYWYRQTLGQGPEFLTYFQNEAQLEKSRLLSDRFSAERPKGSFSTLEIQRTEQGDSAMYLCASSLEGMGEAFFGQGTRLTVV.

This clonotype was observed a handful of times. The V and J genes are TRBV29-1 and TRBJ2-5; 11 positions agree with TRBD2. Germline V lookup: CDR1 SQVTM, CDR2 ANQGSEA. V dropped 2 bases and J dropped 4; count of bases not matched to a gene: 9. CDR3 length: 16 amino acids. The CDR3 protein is CSVERLAGGPGETQYF. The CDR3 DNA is TGCAGCGTTGAAAGATTAGCGGGGGGGCCGGGAGAGACCCAGTACTTC.

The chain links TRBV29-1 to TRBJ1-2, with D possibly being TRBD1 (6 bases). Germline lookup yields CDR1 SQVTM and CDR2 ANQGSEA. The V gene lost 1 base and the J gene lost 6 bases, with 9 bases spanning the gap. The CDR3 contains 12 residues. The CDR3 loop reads CSVEAGAHGYTF. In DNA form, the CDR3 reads TGCAGCGTTGAAGCGGGGGCCCATGGCTACACCTTC.

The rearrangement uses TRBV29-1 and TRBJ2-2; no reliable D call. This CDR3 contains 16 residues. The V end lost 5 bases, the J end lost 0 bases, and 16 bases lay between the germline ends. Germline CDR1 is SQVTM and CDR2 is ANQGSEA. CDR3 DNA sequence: TGCAGCGTTTCTCTGGATGTAGACGCGAACACCGGGGAGCTGTTTTTT. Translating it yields CSVSLDVDANTGELFF.

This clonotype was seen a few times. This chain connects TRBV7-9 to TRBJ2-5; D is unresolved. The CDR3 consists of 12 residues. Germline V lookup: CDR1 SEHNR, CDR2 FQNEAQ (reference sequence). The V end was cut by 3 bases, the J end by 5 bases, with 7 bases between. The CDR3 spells CASSFQVETQYF. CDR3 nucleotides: TGTGCCAGCAGCTTTCAGGTGGAGACCCAGTACTTC.